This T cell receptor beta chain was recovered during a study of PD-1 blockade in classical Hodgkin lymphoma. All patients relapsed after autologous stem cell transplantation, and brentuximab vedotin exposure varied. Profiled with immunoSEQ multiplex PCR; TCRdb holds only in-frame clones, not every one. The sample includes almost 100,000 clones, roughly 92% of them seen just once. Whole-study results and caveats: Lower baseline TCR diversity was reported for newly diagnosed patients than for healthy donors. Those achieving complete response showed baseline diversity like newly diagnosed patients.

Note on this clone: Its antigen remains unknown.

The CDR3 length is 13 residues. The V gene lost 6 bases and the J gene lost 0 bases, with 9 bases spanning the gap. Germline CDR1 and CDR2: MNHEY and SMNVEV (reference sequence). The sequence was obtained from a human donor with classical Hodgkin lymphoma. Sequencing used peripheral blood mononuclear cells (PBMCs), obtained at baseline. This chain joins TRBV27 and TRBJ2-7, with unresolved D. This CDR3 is CASSLGPSYEQYF. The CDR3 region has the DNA TGTGCCAGCAGCCTCGGGCCCTCCTACGAGCAGTACTTC.